This T cell receptor (beta chain) is from a study of blood T cell repertoires in COVID-19. Study summary: Sources were T cells, B-cell-depleted T cells, or PBMCs; the material itself was cDNA or gDNA.

This clone appeared a single time. As handled by the study authors: From reference gene primer amplification, estimates of nucleated cell counts were derived. Generated by immunoSEQ multiplex PCR, the TCRdb table keeps only in-frame clones and is missing some. The V and J calls and clone size are taken from that table; D and trimming were inferred from the DNA. The sample consists of approximately 260,000 clones, about 85% of them appearing once. In terms of age and location, participants ranged from roughly 18 to 90 years and lived in under 30 US areas. This CDR3 contains 15 residues. CDR1 is SGDLS and CDR2 is YYNGEE in the germline V gene. Germline trimming cut 0 bases from V and 6 bases from J; bases unmatched to any gene: 7.

This TCR came from a woman in her twenties or thirties with acute COVID-19. The chain joins TRBV9 to TRBJ1-1, with 8 bases identical to TRBD1. The specimen was PBMCs or T cells enriched from blood (not recorded which). The DNA of the CDR3 is TGTGCCAGCAGCGTAGGGGGACAGGCGGGGCCTGAAGCTTTCTTT. It translates to CASSVGGQAGPEAFF.